A selection of T cell receptor beta chains follows, all from one sample in a study of identical twins. Via MiXCR, TCRdb re-called the 5' RACE reads, giving one row per CDR3 protein. The sample records hundreds of thousands of distinct CDR3 sequences, approximately 6% being singletons. Source material: naive T cells sorted from blood. The receptors were sampled from a man younger than 35 in good health. CDR3s include the opening cysteine and the closing phenylalanine or tryptophan. D genes are given only for firm matches. Clone size is given for some rows only: seen once, a few or many times, or a class if the clone is expanded.

J: TRBJ2-5; D: TRBD1; V: TRBV10-3; size: many; CDR3: CAISQGAGGQETQYF; DNA: TGTGCCATCAGCCAGGGGGCAGGGGGGCAAGAGACCCAGTACTTC
J: TRBJ1-2; D: .; V: TRBV2; size: many; CDR3: CASSRSGGPLLGYTF; DNA: TGTGCCAGCAGTCGTTCCGGGGGCCCTCTGCTTGGCTACACCTTC
J: TRBJ2-1; D: TRBD2; V: TRBV5-1; size: .; CDR3: CASSLLASGRANNEQFF; DNA: TGCGCCAGCAGCTTGTTGGCTAGCGGGAGGGCAAACAATGAGCAGTTCTTC
J: TRBJ2-3; D: TRBD1; V: TRBV14; size: .; CDR3: CASSGLGQGADTQYF; DNA: TGTGCCAGCAGCGGGTTGGGACAGGGGGCAGATACGCAGTATTTT
J: TRBJ1-1; D: .; V: TRBV27; size: many; CDR3: CASGPGVMNTEAFF; DNA: TGTGCCAGCGGGCCGGGGGTGATGAACACTGAAGCTTTCTTT
J: TRBJ1-1; D: TRBD1; V: TRBV7-9; size: .; CDR3: CASSSQQGARGEAFF; DNA: TGTGCCAGCAGCTCTCAACAGGGGGCGAGGGGTGAAGCTTTCTTT
J: TRBJ2-2; D: .; V: TRBV2; size: .; CDR3: CASFGGGMAGELFF; DNA: TGTGCCAGCTTTGGGGGAGGTATGGCCGGGGAGCTGTTTTTT
J: TRBJ2-1; D: TRBD2; V: TRBV11-2; size: many; CDR3: CASSSYLAAYNEQFF; DNA: TGTGCCAGCAGCTCCTATCTAGCGGCCTACAATGAGCAGTTCTTC
J: TRBJ1-5; D: .; V: TRBV18; size: many; CDR3: CASSSRDSNQPQHF; DNA: TGTGCCAGTTCAAGTAGGGATAGCAATCAGCCCCAGCATTTT
J: TRBJ2-1; D: TRBD2; V: TRBV12-3/TRBV12-4; size: .; CDR3: CASSFSAGGYDEQFF; DNA: TGTGCCAGCAGTTTTTCAGCGGGAGGGTACGATGAGCAGTTCTTC
J: TRBJ2-7; D: TRBD2; V: TRBV27; size: .; CDR3: CASTGAGEGTYEQYF; DNA: TGTGCCAGCACGGGAGCGGGAGAAGGGACCTACGAGCAGTACTTC
J: TRBJ2-1; D: .; V: TRBV9; size: few; CDR3: CASSVALRAAYNEQFF; DNA: TGTGCCAGCAGCGTAGCGCTGAGAGCCGCCTACAATGAGCAGTTCTTC
J: TRBJ2-2; D: TRBD1; V: TRBV29-1; size: few; CDR3: CSAGGTGTNTGELFF; DNA: TGCAGCGCCGGGGGGACAGGGACGAACACCGGGGAGCTGTTTTTT
J: TRBJ2-1; D: TRBD2; V: TRBV5-6; size: many; CDR3: CASLSGGGEQFF; DNA: TGTGCCAGCCTATCGGGGGGTGGTGAGCAGTTCTTC
J: TRBJ1-2; D: .; V: TRBV10-2; size: many; CDR3: CASSEGTEERYGYTF; DNA: TGCGCCAGCAGTGAGGGAACCGAAGAGAGATATGGCTACACCTTC
J: TRBJ2-1; D: .; V: TRBV7-9; size: .; CDR3: CASSPRRSEKNNEQFF; DNA: TGTGCCAGCAGCCCCCGTCGGAGCGAGAAGAACAATGAGCAGTTCTTC
J: TRBJ1-2; D: .; V: TRBV7-8; size: many; CDR3: CASSSRQSNYGYTF; DNA: TGTGCCAGCAGCTCACGACAGTCTAACTATGGCTACACCTTC
J: TRBJ2-1; D: TRBD1; V: TRBV5-1; size: .; CDR3: CASSEPTGHVFF; DNA: TGCGCCAGCAGCGAGCCGACAGGGCATGTGTTCTTC
J: TRBJ2-3; D: TRBD1; V: TRBV27; size: .; CDR3: CASSFPGTGGVTDTQYF; DNA: TGTGCCAGCAGTTTCCCCGGGACAGGGGGCGTCACAGATACGCAGTATTTT
J: TRBJ1-2; D: .; V: TRBV2; size: .; CDR3: CASSPPQAPVGNYGYTF; DNA: TGTGCCAGCAGCCCACCTCAGGCCCCCGTAGGGAACTATGGCTACACCTTC
J: TRBJ1-5; D: TRBD1; V: TRBV12-3/TRBV12-4; size: few; CDR3: CASSPEGQGNQPQHF; DNA: TGTGCCAGCAGCCCCGAGGGACAGGGTAATCAGCCCCAGCATTTT
J: TRBJ2-3; D: .; V: TRBV11-1; size: .; CDR3: CASSLARVTESTSTDTQYF; DNA: TGTGCCAGCAGCTTAGCGCGGGTGACAGAGTCTACAAGCACAGATACGCAGTATTTT
J: TRBJ2-3; D: TRBD2; V: TRBV7-9; size: .; CDR3: CASSLEGVAGEADTQYF; DNA: TGTGCCAGCAGCTTAGAGGGAGTAGCGGGAGAAGCAGATACGCAGTATTTT
J: TRBJ1-4; D: .; V: TRBV20-1; size: many; CDR3: CSPQTGWGLNEKLFF; DNA: TGCAGTCCCCAAACCGGTTGGGGGCTAAATGAAAAACTGTTTTTT
J: TRBJ2-3; D: TRBD2; V: TRBV5-1; size: .; CDR3: CASSLSGLAGTDTQYF; DNA: TGCGCCAGCAGCTTGTCCGGACTAGCGGGCACAGATACGCAGTATTTT
J: TRBJ2-1; D: TRBD2; V: TRBV12-3/TRBV12-4; size: .; CDR3: CASRLGTSGASSYNEQFF; DNA: TGTGCCAGCAGACTAGGGACTAGCGGAGCCAGCTCCTACAATGAGCAGTTCTTC
J: TRBJ2-5; D: .; V: TRBV12-3/TRBV12-4; size: many; CDR3: CASSARSGETQYF; DNA: TGTGCCAGCAGTGCGAGGTCCGGGGAGACCCAGTACTTC
J: TRBJ1-1; D: TRBD1; V: TRBV20-1; size: few; CDR3: CSAEGQTNTEAFF; DNA: TGCAGTGCTGAGGGACAGACGAACACTGAAGCTTTCTTT
J: TRBJ1-1; D: .; V: TRBV5-1; size: many; CDR3: CASSLDNTEAFF; DNA: TGCGCCAGCAGCTTGGATAACACTGAAGCTTTCTTT
J: TRBJ1-4; D: .; V: TRBV12-3/TRBV12-4; size: many; CDR3: CASSLVTGTGLFF; DNA: TGTGCCAGCAGTCTGGTGACGGGGACGGGACTGTTTTTT
J: TRBJ2-3; D: .; V: TRBV29-1; size: many; CDR3: CSVEVQSDTQYF; DNA: TGCAGCGTTGAAGTGCAGTCAGATACGCAGTATTTT
J: TRBJ2-1; D: TRBD2; V: TRBV19; size: .; CDR3: CASSMRGRASGRVSNEQFF; DNA: TGTGCCAGTAGTATGCGCGGACGGGCTAGCGGGAGGGTGAGCAATGAGCAGTTCTTC
J: TRBJ1-6; D: .; V: TRBV7-6; size: many; CDR3: CASSSGGLDSPLHF; DNA: TGTGCCAGCAGCTCGGGGGGCTTAGATTCACCCCTCCACTTT
J: TRBJ2-5; D: .; V: TRBV20-1; size: few; CDR3: CSAPRTGREETQYF; DNA: TGCAGTGCTCCGAGGACAGGGAGGGAAGAGACCCAGTACTTC
J: TRBJ1-2; D: .; V: TRBV11-2; size: many; CDR3: CASSLDAGTLVGYTF; DNA: TGTGCCAGCAGCTTAGACGCCGGGACATTGGTAGGCTACACCTTC
J: TRBJ1-5; D: .; V: TRBV25-1; size: many; CDR3: CASSALGAPQHF; DNA: TGTGCCAGCAGCGCCCTTGGGGCGCCCCAGCATTTT
J: TRBJ2-3; D: TRBD1; V: TRBV4-3; size: .; CDR3: CASSQVPTGATDTQYF; DNA: TGCGCCAGCAGCCAAGTGCCGACAGGGGCCACAGATACGCAGTATTTT
J: TRBJ2-1; D: TRBD2; V: TRBV20-1; size: .; CDR3: CSANGRVNEQFF; DNA: TGCAGTGCTAACGGGAGGGTCAATGAGCAGTTCTTC
J: TRBJ2-7; D: .; V: TRBV12-3/TRBV12-4; size: few; CDR3: CASTITGTLSYEQYF; DNA: TGTGCCAGCACTATAACAGGGACCTTATCCTACGAGCAGTACTTC
J: TRBJ1-5; D: .; V: TRBV20-1; size: many; CDR3: CSSRPFSNQPQHF; DNA: TGCAGTTCCAGGCCTTTTAGCAATCAGCCCCAGCATTTT